Shown below are 9 T cell receptor beta chains from a single sample sequenced in a study of cytomegalovirus exposure and HLA in healthy donors (dated by TCRdb to 2017 to 2019). Libraries were constructed by the immunoSEQ multiplex PCR assay. For the multiplex PCR, a mixture combining 60 forward primers for TCR Vbeta segments and 13 reverse primers for TCR Jbeta segments was used. The table was pulled from immuneACCESS by TCRdb, which kept in-frame rearrangements only. Such tables lose some clones; where checked, under half of the loss comes from unresolved V genes, and the rest has no known cause. The sample table contains about 140,000 clones; only one count was recorded for 73% of them. Clones ranked in the top ten supply 1.3% of the sample. Sequenced: PBMCs. The receptors were sampled from a woman in her forties in good health and CMV-seronegative.

V is TRBV4-3 and J is TRBJ2-1, with no clear D. The ends were cut back, 0 bases at V and 4 bases at J, with 16 bases in the middle. This CDR3 has 17 residues. The germline V gene encodes CDR1 LGHNA and CDR2 YSLEER. Here the CDR3 reads CASSQDFRAYKYNEQFF. The DNA for the CDR3 is TGCGCCAGCAGCCAAGATTTTCGTGCTTACAAATACAATGAGCAGTTCTTC.

V gene TRBV7-3 combines with J gene TRBJ2-1, with a weak D call TRBD1 (6 bases). CDR3 size: 16 residues. Germline assignment: CDR1 SGHTA and CDR2 FQGTGA. V lost 6 bases and J 0 bases, leaving 15 bases between the germline ends. Written as DNA, the CDR3 is TGTGCCAGCAGTCTCCCAGGACAGAGCTCCTACAATGAGCAGTTCTTC. Protein: CASSLPGQSSYNEQFF.

The chain links TRBV5-1 to TRBJ2-5, with D possibly matching TRBD1 (6 bases). This CDR3 contains 13 residues. Per the germline V gene, CDR1 is SGHRS and CDR2 is YFSETQ. V dropped 0 bases and J dropped 6 bases, with 9 bases sitting between them. Here the CDR3 reads CASSLEGDQTQYF. The CDR3 DNA sequence: TGCGCCAGCAGCTTGGAGGGGGACCAGACCCAGTACTTC.

With respect to this clone: Different DNA sequences within this sample yield the same CDR3. V gene TRBV5-1 combines with J gene TRBJ2-5; TRBD1 aligns across 7 bases. Germline-derived CDR1 and CDR2 are SGHRS and YFSETQ. CDR3 length: 14 amino acids. V was pared by 5 bases and J by 4 bases, with 8 bases of the junction left unmatched. This CDR3 is CASSLRQGGETQYF. Written as DNA, the CDR3 is TGCGCCAGCAGTTTAAGACAGGGTGGAGAGACCCAGTACTTC.

The chain joins TRBV19 to TRBJ2-1, with 9 bases matching TRBD1. This CDR3 region has 17 residues. The ends lost 2 bases at V and 0 bases at J; junction bases unmatched: 5. The germline CDR1 and CDR2 sequences are LNHDA and SQIVND (reference sequence). In DNA, the CDR3 is TGTGCCAGTAGTATAAGTGGGACAGGGTTCTCCTACAATGAGCAGTTCTTC. Protein: CASSISGTGFSYNEQFF.

The chain carries TRBV7-8 and TRBJ2-3, with a possible D match to TRBD1 (6 bases). CDR1 SGHVS and CDR2 FQNEAQ come from the germline V gene. This CDR3 is built from 15 residues. Trimming cost V 2 bases and J 4 bases, with 13 bases left between them. The DNA of the CDR3 is TGTGCCAGCAGCTTATGGGGGCGCGACGCAGATACGCAGTATTTT. Its translation: CASSLWGRDADTQYF.

V and J are TRBV7-3 and TRBJ1-6; no clear D gene. V lost 2 bases and J 1 base, leaving 9 bases between the germline ends. The CDR3 consists of 16 residues. In germline, CDR1 is SGHTA, CDR2 FQGTGA. The CDR3 loop reads CASSLFGASYNSPLHF. DNA for the CDR3: TGTGCCAGCAGCTTATTTGGAGCGTCCTATAATTCACCCCTCCACTTT.

This clone turned up a few times. The rearrangement uses TRBV5-6 and TRBJ2-7; 8 bases align to TRBD2. The CDR3 is 15 residues long. Unmatched junction bases numbered 9, after V lost 0 bases and J lost 7 bases. Per the germline V gene, CDR1 is SGHDT and CDR2 is YYEEEE. This chain's CDR3 is CASSLGTGGPREQYV. In DNA form, the CDR3 reads TGTGCCAGCAGCTTGGGCACGGGGGGGCCCCGGGAGCAGTACGTC.

The J gene is TRBJ1-5, the V gene TRBV13; D is unclear. The CDR3 is 12 amino acids. Germline CDR1 PRHDT, CDR2 FYEKMQ (reference sequence). The germline V and J ends were trimmed by 5 bases and 2 bases, with 4 bases remaining between them. CDR3: CASSAGNQPQHF. CDR3 nucleotide sequence: TGTGCCAGCAGCGCGGGCAATCAGCCCCAGCATTTT.